Listed below are T cell receptor beta chains from one sample, sequenced in a study of human T cells and chemical hapten exposure. TCRdb used MiXCR to reprocess the RACE reads, holding one entry per CDR3 protein. The repertoire holds about 110,000 distinct CDR3 sequences, with 12% as singletons. This specimen was whole blood, taken in connection with sensitization to the hapten diphenylcyclopropenone (DPC). The receptors originated from a woman between 45 and 65 years old with alopecia areata. Some clones in this sample may be carry-over from other donors' samples. CDR3s include the opening cysteine and the closing phenylalanine or tryptophan. D genes are given only for firm matches. The listing skips clone size in some rows; elsewhere it reads once, few, many or a size class.

TRBV2,few,TRBJ1-6,TRBD1,CASGSEAGGNSPLHF,TGTGCCAGCGGCAGCGAGGCAGGGGGCAATTCACCCCTCCACTTT
TRBV18,.,TRBJ2-4,.,CASSPPSVSEDIQYF,TGTGCCAGCTCACCACCATCCGTCAGTGAGGACATTCAGTACTTC
TRBV7-9,few,TRBJ2-5,TRBD1,CASSSWGQSETQYF,TGTGCCAGCAGCTCCTGGGGACAGTCAGAGACCCAGTACTTC
TRBV12-3/TRBV12-4,many,TRBJ2-6,.,CASSRAGSGANVLTF,TGTGCCAGCAGTCGAGCCGGGTCTGGGGCCAACGTCCTGACTTTC
TRBV5-1,many,TRBJ1-5,.,CASSLVRGVSNQPQHF,TGCGCCAGCAGCCTGGTTCGGGGGGTTAGCAATCAGCCCCAGCATTTT
TRBV19,.,TRBJ2-4,.,CASSSFGEAKNIQYF,TGTGCCAGTAGCTCTTTCGGGGAAGCCAAAAACATTCAGTACTTC
TRBV7-6,many,TRBJ2-7,.,CASSAGTETYEQYF,TGTGCCAGCAGTGCCGGGACCGAAACCTACGAGCAGTACTTC
TRBV2,.,TRBJ2-3,.,CASSEPGPGLYF,TGTGCCAGCAGTGAACCGGGACCGGGTCTGTATTTT
TRBV2,.,TRBJ2-3,TRBD2,CASRGLAGRDTQYF,TGTGCCAGCAGGGGACTAGCGGGGCGAGATACGCAGTATTTT
TRBV11-3,many,TRBJ2-2,TRBD1,CASSLAAGTGTGELFF,TGTGCCAGCAGCCTAGCCGCCGGGACAGGCACCGGGGAGCTGTTTTTT
TRBV11-2,.,TRBJ2-7,TRBD1,CASSHGTGHSYEQYF,TGTGCCAGCAGCCATGGGACAGGCCACTCCTACGAGCAGTACTTC
TRBV4-2,.,TRBJ1-1,TRBD1,CASSQGFGTGGATGTEAFF,TGTGCCAGCAGCCAAGGTTTCGGGACAGGGGGCGCGACGGGCACTGAAGCTTTCTTT
TRBV28,few,TRBJ2-1,.,CASSLHQGEQFF,TGTGCCAGCAGTTTACATCAGGGGGAGCAGTTCTTC
TRBV28,many,TRBJ2-7,.,CASSLIGVSGEQYF,TGTGCCAGCAGTTTGATAGGAGTTTCCGGCGAGCAGTACTTC
TRBV29-1,few,TRBJ1-1,.,CSGSQGNTEAFF,TGCAGCGGATCACAGGGGAACACTGAAGCTTTCTTT
TRBV7-2,few,TRBJ1-5,.,CASSPELRGSNQPQHF,TGTGCCAGCAGCCCCGAGTTGAGAGGTAGCAATCAGCCCCAGCATTTT
TRBV28,.,TRBJ2-1,TRBD2,CASSSPSEAGGHNEQFF,TGTGCCAGCAGTTCCCCCTCCGAGGCGGGAGGTCATAATGAGCAGTTCTTC
TRBV28,few,TRBJ1-5,TRBD1,CASRDRDRSYSNQPQHF,TGTGCCAGCCGGGATCGGGACAGGTCTTATAGCAATCAGCCCCAGCATTTT
TRBV11-2,many,TRBJ1-6,.,CASSSTSSYNSPLHF,TGTGCCAGCAGCTCGACGAGCTCCTATAATTCACCCCTCCACTTT
TRBV28,.,TRBJ2-1,.,CASSFLDSSFSYNEQFF,TGTGCCAGCAGTTTCTTGGACAGCAGCTTCTCCTACAATGAGCAGTTCTTC
TRBV6-1,few,TRBJ1-5,.,CASSGRGGILFNQPQHF,TGTGCCAGCAGTGGCCGAGGCGGAATCCTGTTCAATCAGCCCCAGCATTTT
TRBV4-1,few,TRBJ2-7,.,CASSQVWQSLNEQYF,TGCGCCAGCAGCCAAGTGTGGCAGTCTCTTAACGAGCAGTACTTC
TRBV18,.,TRBJ1-1,TRBD1,CASSWDRAKSAFF,TGTGCCAGCTCGTGGGACAGGGCTAAAAGCGCTTTCTTT
TRBV5-4,few,TRBJ1-1,.,CASSAVATMNTEAFF,TGTGCCAGCAGCGCCGTGGCCACCATGAACACTGAAGCTTTCTTT